The rows below give T cell receptor beta chains drawn from one sample of a study of T cells in Graves' hyperthyroidism and ophthalmopathy. MiXCR was run by TCRdb on the multiplex PCR reads, yielding one entry per CDR3 protein. The sample consists of more than 600,000 distinct CDR3 sequences, roughly 15% of them appearing once. The source material was blood. All receptors derive from a man younger than 35 with Graves' hyperthyroidism. Both conserved end residues are part of each CDR3. The D gene is left open where the match is weak. Some rows have no size entry. The others give once, few or many, or a class for an expanded clone.

V gene,J gene,clone size,D gene,CDR3 DNA,CDR3 protein
TRBV7-3,TRBJ2-1,many,TRBD2,TGTGCCCGCAGCTTTCTTCCGGGACTAGCCGAGCAGTTCTTC,CARSFLPGLAEQFF
TRBV6-1,TRBJ2-1,NA,TRBD2,TGTGCCAGCAAAGCGGGAGTATACAATGAGCAGTTCTTC,CASKAGVYNEQFF
TRBV20-1,TRBJ1-1,few,NA,TGCAGTGCCCTATGGGGATCTGACACTGAAGCTTTCTTT,CSALWGSDTEAFF
TRBV7-2,TRBJ2-1,NA,TRBD2,TGTGCCAGCAGCTTATTTGGGCGGGAGATCTACAATGAGCAGTTCTTC,CASSLFGREIYNEQFF
TRBV12-3/TRBV12-4,TRBJ2-3,many,NA,TGTGCCAGCAGTTCCCAGCAGGGACACCTCACAGATACGCAGTATTTT,CASSSQQGHLTDTQYF
TRBV28,TRBJ1-2,few,NA,TGTGCCAGCAGATTGACCGCCTATGGCTACACCTTC,CASRLTAYGYTF
TRBV9,TRBJ2-1,NA,TRBD1,TGTGCCAGCAGCCTTACAGGGGTGGACAATGAGCAGTTCTTC,CASSLTGVDNEQFF
TRBV7-2,TRBJ2-3,many,TRBD2,TGTGCCAGCACCCGGGACTACCTGAAAGATACGCAGTATTTT,CASTRDYLKDTQYF
TRBV12-3/TRBV12-4,TRBJ1-1,many,NA,TGTGCCAGCAGCCAGCAAGCCAACACTGAAGCTTTCTTT,CASSQQANTEAFF
TRBV25-1,TRBJ2-7,few,TRBD1,TGTGCCAGCAGTGGACAGGGGACCATCTCCTACGAGCAGTACTTC,CASSGQGTISYEQYF
TRBV12-3/TRBV12-4,TRBJ1-1,many,NA,TGTGCCAGCAGCACAGGATCGAACACTGAAGCTTTCTTT,CASSTGSNTEAFF
TRBV11-2,TRBJ2-7,many,TRBD2,TGTGCCAGCAGCTTAGGGCAAAATAGCGGGAGACCCTACGAGCAGTACTTC,CASSLGQNSGRPYEQYF
TRBV28,TRBJ2-7,few,NA,TGTGCCAGCAGTTCCCCCGGCGGAGTCTACGAGCAGTACTTC,CASSSPGGVYEQYF
TRBV20-1,TRBJ2-7,many,TRBD1,TGCAGTGCCAGCCGGACAGGGAGAGGCTACGAGCAGTACTTC,CSASRTGRGYEQYF
TRBV5-6,TRBJ2-7,NA,TRBD2,TGTGCCAGCAGCCAACCCGGACTAGCCGGCGAGCAGTACTTC,CASSQPGLAGEQYF
TRBV6-1,TRBJ2-7,many,NA,TGTGCCAGCACCCCAAATGGGGGAAGTGGTGGGGAGCAGTACTTC,CASTPNGGSGGEQYF
TRBV29-1,TRBJ2-3,few,TRBD2,TGCAGCGTTGAATTGACTAGCAGCACAGATACGCAGTATTTT,CSVELTSSTDTQYF
TRBV7-9,TRBJ1-3,NA,NA,TGTGCCAGCAGCTTAGCCTTACACTGGGGGGCGAATGGAAACACCATATATTTT,CASSLALHWGANGNTIYF
TRBV24-1,TRBJ2-7,many,TRBD1,TGTGCCACCAGTGACGACAGGGCCTACGAGCAGTACTTC,CATSDDRAYEQYF
TRBV7-2,TRBJ2-7,many,TRBD1,TGTGCCAGCAGCTTAGGAGGGGGCTCTCTTACCTACGAGCAGTACTTC,CASSLGGGSLTYEQYF
TRBV3-1,TRBJ2-7,NA,NA,TGTGCCAGCAGCCAAGCCGCGGGCGCTTCCTACGAGCAGTACTTC,CASSQAAGASYEQYF
TRBV20-1,TRBJ2-1,NA,TRBD2,TGCAGTGCCTTGGCCACTAGCGGGTTTTCCTACAATGAGCAGTTCTTC,CSALATSGFSYNEQFF
TRBV5-6,TRBJ1-5,NA,TRBD1,TGTGCCAGCAGCCTCGGGACAGGGGGGCCTCGGGCCCAGCATTTT,CASSLGTGGPRAQHF
TRBV10-3,TRBJ2-5,many,NA,TGTGCCATCACCCCGAATGGCGGACAAGAGACCCAGTACTTC,CAITPNGGQETQYF
TRBV4-1,TRBJ2-1,few,TRBD1,TGCGCCAGCAGCCAAGCGGGGACAGTGGCCTACAATGAGCAGTTCTTC,CASSQAGTVAYNEQFF
TRBV28,TRBJ2-7,many,NA,TGTGCCAGCACCCCTGGCGGCCTTAGCTCCTACGAGCAGTACTTC,CASTPGGLSSYEQYF
TRBV20-1,TRBJ2-5,NA,NA,TGCAGTGCTAGAGATACCGAGTCCCAGTACTTC,CSARDTESQYF
TRBV7-2,TRBJ2-3,many,NA,TGTGCCAGCAGCATAAAAGGGCTAGCTCACACAGATACGCAGTATTTT,CASSIKGLAHTDTQYF
TRBV7-9,TRBJ2-3,few,NA,TGTGCCAGCAGCCCCGGAGCCTCCCGAGCTTGGGAGTATTTT,CASSPGASRAWEYF
TRBV2,TRBJ2-5,NA,TRBD2,TGTGCCAGCAGTGAAGCATCCGCGGGAGGGCCTAGGGAGACCCAGTACTTC,CASSEASAGGPRETQYF
TRBV28,TRBJ1-6,few,NA,TGTGCCAGCAGTTTATCCCCCAGGGGTAATTCACCCCTCCACTTT,CASSLSPRGNSPLHF
TRBV28,TRBJ2-3,many,NA,TGTGCCAGCTGTGGGCGGGGATTGGCGATGAGGGTAGATACGCAGTATTTT,CASCGRGLAMRVDTQYF
TRBV20-1,TRBJ2-3,many,NA,TGCAGTGCTCCCGTCCCGGGACGGGGAGATACGCAGTATTTT,CSAPVPGRGDTQYF
TRBV12-3/TRBV12-4,TRBJ2-5,many,NA,TGTGCCAGCAGTTTAGTCGTGAGCGAGACCCAGTACTTC,CASSLVVSETQYF
TRBV7-9,TRBJ2-7,few,NA,TGTGCCAGCAGCCTGGGACCAGCTCGGCAGCAGTACTTC,CASSLGPARQQYF
TRBV20-1,TRBJ2-1,many,NA,TGCAGTGCTAGAGATAGCAGGGGCCAGGTCCGGAGCACCTACAATGAGCAGTTCTTC,CSARDSRGQVRSTYNEQFF
TRBV19,TRBJ2-3,NA,TRBD2,TGTGCCAGTAGTATGAGCCTAGCGGGATCAGGTACGCAGTATTTT,CASSMSLAGSGTQYF
TRBV12-3/TRBV12-4,TRBJ2-1,NA,NA,TGTGCCAGCAGTTTCCCCACTCAACCCAGCGCCCTCTCCTACAATGAGCAGTTCTTC,CASSFPTQPSALSYNEQFF
TRBV18,TRBJ1-1,NA,NA,TGTGCCAGCTCACAACAGTATCCAAACACTGAAGCTTTCTTT,CASSQQYPNTEAFF
TRBV20-1,TRBJ2-2,many,NA,TGCAGTGCTAGAGGAGGGCCGAACACCGGGGAGCTGTTTTTT,CSARGGPNTGELFF
TRBV5-1,TRBJ1-6,NA,TRBD1,TGCGCCAGCAGCCCTACGACAGGGTTTATGCCACCCCTCCACTTT,CASSPTTGFMPPLHF
TRBV19,TRBJ1-1,NA,NA,TGTGCCAGTAGTATGGGAGTTCGGGGCCTAATGAACACTGAAGCTTTCTTT,CASSMGVRGLMNTEAFF
TRBV7-8,TRBJ2-1,NA,TRBD2,TGTGCCAGCAGCCTAGCAGCGGGGAGATTACTAAGCAATGAGCAGTTCTTC,CASSLAAGRLLSNEQFF
TRBV12-3/TRBV12-4,TRBJ2-1,many,NA,TGTGCCAGCAGTTCCTCATACGTTCTAAGGAATGAGCAGTTCTTC,CASSSSYVLRNEQFF